One sample yielded the 2 T cell receptor beta chains listed below, sequenced in a study of blood T cell repertoires in COVID-19. This table comes from immunoSEQ multiplex PCR, and its TCRdb copy is limited to in-frame clones, with some not included. The sample has 100,000 to 150,000 clones; about 79% are singletons. Sequenced sample: peripheral blood. These receptors came from a middle-aged man with active or convalescent COVID-19.

J is TRBJ2-7 and V is TRBV27; 7 bases align to TRBD1. There are 12 residues in the CDR3. The V gene's germline CDR1 is MNHEY and CDR2 SMNVEV (reference sequence). Trimming cost V 7 bases and J 6 bases; bases outside gene matches: 6. The CDR3 DNA reads as TGTGCCAGCACCGTGGCAGGGGGCGAGCAGTACTTC. Its protein product is CASTVAGGEQYF.

This clone was picked up a small number of times. V and J are TRBV11-3 and TRBJ1-1; unclear D gene. The germline gives CDR1 SGHNT, CDR2 YENEEA. V was clipped by 0 bases and J by 3 bases, with 5 bases between them. This CDR3 is built from 13 residues. The CDR3 sequence: CASSLDRDTEAFF. CDR3 DNA: TGTGCCAGCAGCTTAGATCGGGACACTGAAGCTTTCTTT.